Listed here are 8 T cell receptor beta chains from one sample, sequenced in a study of blood T cell repertoires in COVID-19. Clones were sequenced by immunoSEQ multiplex PCR, and TCRdb holds only the in-frame ones, with some missing. The table has about 200,000 clones, 88% seen once. Sequencing was carried out using peripheral blood. The origin of the receptors is a man in his forties or fifties with acute or convalescent COVID-19.

V gene TRBV24-1 combines with J gene TRBJ2-1, with 8 nucleotides matching TRBD1. CDR1 is KGHDR and CDR2 is SFDVKD in the germline V gene. This CDR3 has 14 amino acids. J was trimmed by 6 bases and V by 3 bases; bases with no gene match: 3. The CDR3, as DNA: TGTGCCACCAGTGATGCCGACAGGGGCAATGAGCAGTTCTTC. It encodes CATSDADRGNEQFF.

The rearrangement links TRBV5-1 to TRBJ2-5, with 8 bases matching TRBD1. The CDR3 covers 14 residues. V shed 2 bases, J shed 5 bases, and the junction held 5 bases outside the gene matches. The germline V gene has CDR1 SGHRS and CDR2 YFSETQ. The CDR3 region is CASSLSTGVETQYF. For the CDR3, the DNA is TGCGCCAGCAGCTTATCGACAGGGGTCGAGACCCAGTACTTC.

This clone was detected once. V usage is TRBV6-2 or TRBV6-3 and J usage is TRBJ1-2; 8 bases agree with TRBD1. V gave up 6 bases and J gave up 6 bases; unmatched junction bases: 6. This CDR3 is built from 13 residues. Germline values: CDR1 MNHEY, CDR2 SVGEGT. The CDR3 region is CASSWDRIDGYTF. The DNA for the CDR3 is TGTGCCAGCAGCTGGGACAGGATTGATGGCTACACCTTC.

This chain connects TRBV7-2 to TRBJ2-7, with D possibly being TRBD2 (6 bases). V lost 5 bases, J lost 3 bases, and 14 bases lay in between. The CDR3 contains 14 residues. Germline V CDR1 and CDR2: SGHTA, FQGNSA. CDR3 sequence reads: CASSRGLDIYEQYF. The CDR3 DNA is TGTGCCAGCAGCCGGGGACTGGATATCTACGAGCAGTACTTC. The entire variable domain, with the rest obtained from reference TRBV7-2 and TRBJ2-7, is as follows: GAGVSQSPSNKVTEKGKDVELRCDPISGHTALYWYRQSLGQGLEFLIYFQGNSAPDKSGLPSDRFSAERTGGSVSTLTIQRTQQEDSAVYLCASSRGLDIYEQYFGPGTRLTVT.

V and J are TRBV6-6 and TRBJ1-2; D perhaps matches TRBD1 (5 bases). Germline lookup yields CDR1 MNHNY and CDR2 SVGAGI (reference sequence). V dropped 5 bases and J dropped 7 bases, with 8 bases sitting between them. The CDR3 totals 11 residues. The CDR3 reads CASSAGLGYTF. The DNA of the CDR3 is TGTGCCAGCAGTGCAGGGCTTGGCTACACCTTC.

V and J are TRBV7-3 and TRBJ2-1, with D maybe TRBD1 (6 bases). V dropped 2 bases and J dropped 3 bases, with 11 bases sitting between them. Per the germline V gene, CDR1 is SGHTA and CDR2 is FQGTGA. The length of the CDR3 is 15 residues. CDR3 protein: CASSLEQGDYNEQFF. The CDR3 region has the DNA TGTGCCAGCAGCTTAGAACAGGGAGACTACAATGAGCAGTTCTTC.

This rearrangement joins TRBV21-1 to TRBJ1-6; the D call of TRBD1 is as the table states it, not checked on the DNA. TRBV21-1 is designated a pseudogene. This CDR3 is 14 amino acids long. The CDR3 coding sequence is TGTGCCAGCAGTGGGCTCTCCTATAATTCACCCCTCCACTTT. This sequence encodes CASSGLSYNSPLHF.

The V and J genes are TRBV7-8 and TRBJ2-7; no clear D. Germline loops: CDR1 SGHVS, CDR2 FQNEAQ. Trimming stripped 5 bases from V and 3 bases from J, with 11 bases between. This CDR3 is 13 amino acids long. The CDR3 here is CASSPLNNYEQYF. For the CDR3, the DNA is TGTGCCAGCAGCCCCCTGAACAACTACGAGCAGTACTTC. The full variable domain, its missing parts supplied by reference TRBV7-8 and TRBJ2-7, is GAGVSQSPRYKVAKRGQDVALRCDPISGHVSLFWYQQALGQGPEFLTYFQNEAQLDKSGLPSDRFFAERPEGSVSTLKIQRTQQEDSAVYLCASSPLNNYEQYFGPGTRLTVT.